This TCR beta chain came from a study of CD8+ T cells in alopecia areata. This CDR3 is 15 amino acids long. Germline CDR1 is MNHEY and CDR2 is SMNVEV (reference sequence). The V end lost 4 bases, the J end lost 0 bases, and 9 bases lay between the germline ends. This clone was detected a few times. Antigen specificity is unknown. Treatment defined: oral pan-JAK inhibitor, 5-10 mg twice daily. Points from the study as a whole: Elevated clonality characterized lesional scalp relative to normal scalp, particularly in alopecia totalis/universalis.

RNA, once extracted, was reverse transcribed into cDNA for use as the sequencing template. Assay: immunoSEQ multiplex PCR; the TCRdb copy retains only in-frame clones and omits some. The table records some 200,000 clones, roughly three fifths of them present only once. The receptor's source is a human donor with alopecia areata. This rearrangement joins TRBV27 to TRBJ2-2; D not certain. Here the sequenced sample was CD4+ T cells sorted from blood, taken at week 4, from a patient treated with tofacitinib. CDR3 in DNA: TGTGCCAGCAGTTCAACCCGATCGAACACCGGGGAGCTGTTTTTT. It codes for CASSSTRSNTGELFF.